Listed below are T cell receptor beta chains from one sample, sequenced in a study of CD8 T cells in Susac syndrome. In TCRdb, the immunoSEQ multiplex PCR reads were re-called with MiXCR into one record per CDR3 protein. The sample has a few hundred thousand distinct CDR3 sequences, approximately 89% seen once. The specimen was CD8+ T cells from PBMCs. Receptors originate from a human donor with multiple sclerosis. The CDR3 runs from the conserved cysteine through the conserved F or W. A D gene is named only where the DNA matches it firmly. Expanded clones get a size class; other rows say once, few or many, or leave the size out.

V gene	D gene	J gene	clone size	CDR3 DNA	CDR3 protein
TRBV27	TRBD1	TRBJ1-4	once	TGTGCCAGCAGTTGGACCCACGGGACAGAGATTAATGAAAAACTGTTTTTT	CASSWTHGTEINEKLFF
TRBV19	TRBD1	TRBJ2-7	-	TGTGCCAGTAGTATCTCCCGGGACAGCAGGTACTACGAGCAGTACTTC	CASSISRDSRYYEQYF
TRBV20-1	TRBD1	TRBJ2-5	-	TGCAGTGCTAGAGGCCACAGGGGGCCGCAAGAGACCCAGTACTTC	CSARGHRGPQETQYF
TRBV2	TRBD1	TRBJ2-7	-	TGTGCCAGCAGTGAGCTGGGTCAGGGGGCCGACGAGCAGTACTTC	CASSELGQGADEQYF
TRBV7-9	-	TRBJ2-1	once	TGTGCCAGCAGCTCGTCTCCGGTCATTGAGCAGTTCTTC	CASSSSPVIEQFF
TRBV4-3	-	TRBJ2-7	-	TGCGCCAGCAGCCAGGTCGAGGGCTCCTACGAGCAGTACTTC	CASSQVEGSYEQYF
TRBV13	TRBD1	TRBJ2-2	-	TGTGCCAGCAGCTTAGCCCGTAGACAGGGGCGGGACACCGGGGAGCTGTTTTTT	CASSLARRQGRDTGELFF
TRBV6-2/TRBV6-3	TRBD2	TRBJ2-3	-	TGTGCCAGCAGTTCCACGTTAGCGGGAGGGCTGGATACGCAGTATTTT	CASSSTLAGGLDTQYF
TRBV5-6	-	TRBJ2-3	-	TGTGCCAGCAGCATTGGGACTGGTACGCAGTATTTT	CASSIGTGTQYF
TRBV6-2/TRBV6-3	-	TRBJ1-5	once	TGTGCCAGCACCCGACAGCCCTATAGCAATCAGCCCCAGCATTTT	CASTRQPYSNQPQHF
TRBV29-1	TRBD2	TRBJ2-5	-	TGCAGCGTTGTTTCGGTAGCGGGGCTCCAAGAGACCCAGTACTTC	CSVVSVAGLQETQYF
TRBV7-6	TRBD2	TRBJ2-1	-	TGTGCCAGCAGCCTGTTAGCGGGAGGCGGGCAGTTCTTC	CASSLLAGGGQFF
TRBV6-2/TRBV6-3	TRBD2	TRBJ2-5	-	TGTGCCAGCAGTTACCCCCTGGCGGGAGAAGAGACCCAGTACTTC	CASSYPLAGEETQYF
TRBV28	-	TRBJ2-7	once	TGTGCCAGCAGTGGGCAGGACTACGAGCAGTACTTC	CASSGQDYEQYF
TRBV15	-	TRBJ1-4	-	TGTGCCACCAGCAGAGACGGCCTAGCTAATGAAAAACTGTTTTTT	CATSRDGLANEKLFF
TRBV4-3	-	TRBJ2-3	-	TGCGCCAGCAGCCAAGTAGTTGGAGATACGCAGTATTTT	CASSQVVGDTQYF
TRBV21-1	-	TRBJ1-5	-	TGTGCCAGCAGCAAATGCCCAGGGCCGGCGTCTAAGTCCCAGCATTTT	CASSKCPGPASKSQHF
TRBV6-5	TRBD1	TRBJ2-1	-	TGTGCCATCGCGACAGGGAATAGAAATGAGCAGTTCTTC	CAIATGNRNEQFF
TRBV12-3/TRBV12-4	-	TRBJ1-1	-	TGTGCCAGCAGCCGCGGGGCCCCGAACACTGAAGCTTTCTTT	CASSRGAPNTEAFF